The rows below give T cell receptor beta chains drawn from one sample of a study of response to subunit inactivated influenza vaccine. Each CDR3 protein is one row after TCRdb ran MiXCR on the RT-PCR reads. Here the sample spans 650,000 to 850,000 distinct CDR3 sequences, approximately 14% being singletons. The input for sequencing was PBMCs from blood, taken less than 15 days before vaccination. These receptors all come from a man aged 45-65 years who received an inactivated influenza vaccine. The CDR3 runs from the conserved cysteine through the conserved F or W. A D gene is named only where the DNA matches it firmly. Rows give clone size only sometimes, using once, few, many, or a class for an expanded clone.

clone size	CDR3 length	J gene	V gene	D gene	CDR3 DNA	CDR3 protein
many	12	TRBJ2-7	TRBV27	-	TGTGCCAGCAGTCCCCAAGGGGCACAGCAGTACTTC	CASSPQGAQQYF
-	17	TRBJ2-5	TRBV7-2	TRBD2	TGTGCCAGCAGCCATGGGACTAGCGGGAGGGCTTGGGAGACCCAGTACTTC	CASSHGTSGRAWETQYF
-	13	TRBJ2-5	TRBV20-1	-	TGCAGTGGTGCCGACGGTCCCCAAGAGACCCAGTACTTC	CSGADGPQETQYF
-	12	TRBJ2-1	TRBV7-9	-	TGTGCCAGCAGCCCGATAGCGAATGAGCAGTTCTTC	CASSPIANEQFF
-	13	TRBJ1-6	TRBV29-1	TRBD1	TGCAGCGTCCGGACAGGTTTTAATTCACCCCTCCACTTT	CSVRTGFNSPLHF
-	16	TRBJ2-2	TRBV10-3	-	TGTGCCATCAGTGTTTCTTCTACGTGGAACACCGGGGAGCTGTTTTTT	CAISVSSTWNTGELFF
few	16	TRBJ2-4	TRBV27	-	TGTGCCAGCAGTCAATCTACAGGGTTCCGGTTAAACATTCAGTACTTC	CASSQSTGFRLNIQYF
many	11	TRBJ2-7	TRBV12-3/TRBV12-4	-	TGTGCCAGCACTCTGGGCGACGAGCAGTACTTC	CASTLGDEQYF
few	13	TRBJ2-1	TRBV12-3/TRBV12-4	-	TGTGCCAGCGCTATCGGAGACAGCAATGAGCAGTTCTTC	CASAIGDSNEQFF
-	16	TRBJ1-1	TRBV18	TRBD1	TGTGCCAGCTCACCACGAGAGGGACAGGGGGGGTCTGAAGCTTTCTTT	CASSPREGQGGSEAFF
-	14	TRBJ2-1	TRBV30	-	TGTGCCTGGAGTGTAGTGGCGGTGGCGGATGAGCAGTTCTTC	CAWSVVAVADEQFF
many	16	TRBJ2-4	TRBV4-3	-	TGCGCCAGCAGCCAAGTGGGGGGGCGAGCCAAAAACATTCAGTACTTC	CASSQVGGRAKNIQYF
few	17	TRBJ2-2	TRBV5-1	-	TGCGCCAGCAGCTTGACGTTGGGGGGGCGGAACACCGGGGAGCTGTTTTTT	CASSLTLGGRNTGELFF
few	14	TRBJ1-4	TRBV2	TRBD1	TGTGCCAGCTGCCGGGACAGGGGAAATGAAAAACTGTTTTTT	CASCRDRGNEKLFF
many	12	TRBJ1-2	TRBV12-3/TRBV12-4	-	TGTGCCAGCAGTTTAGGCCCATATGGCTACACCTTC	CASSLGPYGYTF
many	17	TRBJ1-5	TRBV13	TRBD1	TGTGCCAGCAGCTTAGGCGTTGTGGGACAGGGGAATCAGCCCCAGCATTTT	CASSLGVVGQGNQPQHF
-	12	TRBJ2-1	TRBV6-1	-	TGTGCCAGCAGGTCAGGGGCCGGTGAGCAGTTCTTC	CASRSGAGEQFF
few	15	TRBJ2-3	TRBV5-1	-	TGCGCCAGCAGTTTGGCTAGCGCTGGGGCAGATACGCAGTATTTT	CASSLASAGADTQYF
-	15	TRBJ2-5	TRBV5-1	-	TGCGCCAGCAGCGCAAGCTCCGGGACCCAAGAGACCCAGTACTTC	CASSASSGTQETQYF
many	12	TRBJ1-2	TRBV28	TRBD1	TGTGCCAGCAGACCCGGACAGGAGGGCTACACCTTC	CASRPGQEGYTF
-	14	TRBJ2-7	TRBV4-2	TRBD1	TGTGCCAGCAGCCAGGGACAGGGGGCGGTTGAGCAGTACTTC	CASSQGQGAVEQYF
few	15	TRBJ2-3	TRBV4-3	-	TGCGCCAGCAGCCAAGGGTCAGGGGAAACAGATACGCAGTATTTT	CASSQGSGETDTQYF